The entry that follows covers one T cell receptor beta chain sequence. Antigen unknown. The junction shows a germline mismatch at one end, possibly a read error. This specimen comes from a study of post-analysis software for immune sequencing data. Incorporated into the TCR beta cDNA libraries were unique molecular identifiers, which served to reduce PCR and sequencing biases. TCRdb reprocessed the PCR reads via MiXCR and lists one record per CDR3 protein. The sample includes under 900,000 distinct CDR3 sequences, under 70% of them seen just once. The study, taken as a whole, reports: TRBV segments more frequent in patients than in controls numbered roughly 5 and included TRBV5-6, TRBV5-1 and TRBV20-1.

This CDR3 has 13 residues. CDR1 and CDR2 (germline): ENHRY, SYGVKD. This rearrangement joins TRBV10-3 to TRBJ2-7; TRBD1 is a possible D gene (6 bases). The sequencing input was blood. This receptor was identified in a girl aged 10-17 years with multiple sclerosis. The CDR3 region has the DNA TGTGCCATCGGAAGACAGGAGATCTACAAGCAGTACTTC. It encodes CAIGRQEIYKQYF.